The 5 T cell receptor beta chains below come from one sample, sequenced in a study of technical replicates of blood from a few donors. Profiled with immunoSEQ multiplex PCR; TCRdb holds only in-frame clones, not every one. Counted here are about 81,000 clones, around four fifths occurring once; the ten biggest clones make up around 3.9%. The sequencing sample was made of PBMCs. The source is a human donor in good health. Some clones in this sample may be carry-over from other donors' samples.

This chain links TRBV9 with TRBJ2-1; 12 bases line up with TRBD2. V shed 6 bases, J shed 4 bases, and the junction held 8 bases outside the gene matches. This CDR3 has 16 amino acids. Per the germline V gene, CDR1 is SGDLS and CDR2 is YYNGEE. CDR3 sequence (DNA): TGTGCCAGCACTCCCCGGACTAGCGGGACTTACAATGAGCAGTTCTTC. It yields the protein CASTPRTSGTYNEQFF.

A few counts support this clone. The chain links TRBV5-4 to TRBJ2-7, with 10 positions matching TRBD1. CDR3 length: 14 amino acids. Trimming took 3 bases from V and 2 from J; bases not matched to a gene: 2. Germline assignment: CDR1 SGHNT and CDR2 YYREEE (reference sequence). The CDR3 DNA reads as TGTGCCAGCAGCTCCGGACAGGGGGCCTACGAGCAGTACTTC. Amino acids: CASSSGQGAYEQYF. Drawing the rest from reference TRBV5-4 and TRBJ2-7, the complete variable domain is ETGVTQSPTHLIKTRGQQVTLRCSSQSGHNTVSWYQQALGQGPQFIFQYYREEENGRGNFPPRFSGLQFPNYSSELNVNALELDDSALYLCASSSGQGAYEQYFGPGTRLTVT.

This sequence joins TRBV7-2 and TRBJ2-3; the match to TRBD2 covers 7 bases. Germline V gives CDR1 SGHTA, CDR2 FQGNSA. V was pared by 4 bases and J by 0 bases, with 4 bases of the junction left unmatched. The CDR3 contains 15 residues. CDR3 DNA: TGTGCCAGCAGCTCCAGGACTAGTAGCACAGATACGCAGTATTTT. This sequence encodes CASSSRTSSTDTQYF. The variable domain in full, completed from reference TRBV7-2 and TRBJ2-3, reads GAGVSQSPSNKVTEKGKDVELRCDPISGHTALYWYRQSLGQGLEFLIYFQGNSAPDKSGLPSDRFSAERTGGSVSTLTIQRTQQEDSAVYLCASSSRTSSTDTQYFGPGTRLTVL.

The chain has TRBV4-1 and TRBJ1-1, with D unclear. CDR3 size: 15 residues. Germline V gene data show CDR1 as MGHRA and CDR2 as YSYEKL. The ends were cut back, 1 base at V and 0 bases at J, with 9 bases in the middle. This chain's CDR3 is CASSQGVNLNTEAFF. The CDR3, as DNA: TGCGCCAGCAGCCAAGGAGTAAATCTGAACACTGAAGCTTTCTTT.

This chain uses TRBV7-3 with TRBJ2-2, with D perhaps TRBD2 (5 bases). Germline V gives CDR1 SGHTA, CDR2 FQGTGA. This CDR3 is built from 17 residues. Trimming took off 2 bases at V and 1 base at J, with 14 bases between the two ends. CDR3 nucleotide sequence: TGTGCCAGCAGCTTAGGGTATGTGGACTTGAACACCGGGGAGCTGTTTTTT. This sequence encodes CASSLGYVDLNTGELFF.